This TCR beta chain was found in a study of OX40 agonist ivuxolimab in advanced cancers. On the study more broadly: At around 83% male, the cohort had a mean age of about 60 years, ranging from roughly 20 to 90. Prior checkpoint blockade (anti-PD-1, anti-PD-L1 or anti-CTLA-4) was permitted; approximately 41% had it.

Patients were ineligible given autoimmune disease history or systemic immunosuppression. Clones were read by immunoSEQ multiplex PCR, and TCRdb kept only the in-frame ones, dropping some. This table has tens of thousands of clones, about 85% appearing once. V was pared by 2 bases and J by 4 bases, with 6 bases between. This CDR3 contains 12 residues. Per the germline V gene, CDR1 is GTSNPN and CDR2 is SVGIG (reference sequence). This TCR was sampled from an adult with an advanced solid tumor such as melanoma, head and neck, liver or kidney cancer. The rearrangement links TRBV30 to TRBJ2-1; no clear D gene. Sequencing was performed on CD4+ or CD8+ T cells sorted from blood, taken in a trial of the OX40 agonist ivuxolimab. The CDR3 loop reads CAWSPNYNEQFF. In DNA, the CDR3 is TGTGCCTGGAGTCCAAATTACAATGAGCAGTTCTTC.